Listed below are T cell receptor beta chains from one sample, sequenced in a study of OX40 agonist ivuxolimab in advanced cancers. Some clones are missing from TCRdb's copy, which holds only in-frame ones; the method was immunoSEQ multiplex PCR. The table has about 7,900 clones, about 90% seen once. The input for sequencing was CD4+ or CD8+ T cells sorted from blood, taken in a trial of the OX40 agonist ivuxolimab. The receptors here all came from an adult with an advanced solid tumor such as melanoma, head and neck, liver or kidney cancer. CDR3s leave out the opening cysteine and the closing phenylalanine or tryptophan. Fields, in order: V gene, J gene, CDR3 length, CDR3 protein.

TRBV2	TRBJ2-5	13	ASSEGLADQETQY
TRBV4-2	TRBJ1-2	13	ASSQASTAPYGYT
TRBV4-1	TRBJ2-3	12	ASRTGPGTDTQY
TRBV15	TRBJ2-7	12	ATSSQTLGYEQY
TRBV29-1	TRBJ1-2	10	SVWTSNYGYT
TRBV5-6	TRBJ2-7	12	ASSFGRGIYEQY
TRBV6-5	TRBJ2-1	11	ASTNSGSVEQF
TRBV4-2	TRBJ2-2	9	ASRLGGELF
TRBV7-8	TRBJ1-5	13	ASSFQGTGNQPQH
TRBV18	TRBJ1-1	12	ASSPLPGNTEAF
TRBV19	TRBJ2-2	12	ASIEGWVAGELF
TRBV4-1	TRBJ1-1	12	ASSQGAVNTEAF
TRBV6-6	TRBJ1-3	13	ASSNTGTVGNTIY
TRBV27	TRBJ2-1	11	ASSIKGPYEQF
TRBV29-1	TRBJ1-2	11	SVEGRRDYGYT
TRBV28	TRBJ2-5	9	ASTRKETQY
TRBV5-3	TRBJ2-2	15	ARRAQTGGQGTGELF
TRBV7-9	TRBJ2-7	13	ASSLMWENGYEQY
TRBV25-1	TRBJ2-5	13	ASSEYFGTQETQY
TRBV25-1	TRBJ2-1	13	ASSAREGVRNEQF
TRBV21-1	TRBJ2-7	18	ASSSSHSGLAGGPYYEQY
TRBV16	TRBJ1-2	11	ASSQRAGDGYT
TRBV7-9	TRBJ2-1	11	ASSLTSPGEQF
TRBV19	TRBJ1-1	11	ASSIAENTEAF
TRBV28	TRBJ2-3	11	ASSLGGDDTQY
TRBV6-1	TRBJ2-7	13	ASSEGQGFSYEQY
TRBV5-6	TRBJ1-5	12	ASSLTGSNQPQH
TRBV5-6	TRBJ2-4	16	ASSLLMDGEEAKNIQY
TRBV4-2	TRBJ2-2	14	ASSQTSTGATGELF
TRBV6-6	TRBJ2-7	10	ASSPRTYEQY
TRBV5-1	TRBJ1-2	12	ASSSKTGGDGYT
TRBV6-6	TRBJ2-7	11	ASSYDPNGEQY
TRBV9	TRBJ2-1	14	ASSVAYRGRYNEQF
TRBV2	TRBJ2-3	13	ASSEIGSDTDTQY
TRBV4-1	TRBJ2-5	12	ASSQVQAQETQY
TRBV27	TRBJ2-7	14	ASSSPTGAGGYEQY
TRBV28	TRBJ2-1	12	ASSQTGLASEQF
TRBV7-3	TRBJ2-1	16	ASSFGPGLAGDLGEQF
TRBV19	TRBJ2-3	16	ASSTLKPLGLAGDTQY
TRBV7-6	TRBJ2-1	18	ASSLPAGGTSGRAVGEQF
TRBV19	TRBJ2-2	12	ASNLGLTTGELF
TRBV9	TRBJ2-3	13	ASSGSGPSTDTQY
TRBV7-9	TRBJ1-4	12	ASSQDRGIEKLF
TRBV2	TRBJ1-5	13	ASSEAGVGLQPQH